One and the same sample provided the 27 T cell receptor beta chains below, sequenced in a study of shared clonotypes between healthy human individuals. Using immunoSEQ multiplex PCR, the repertoire was profiled, and TCRdb retains in-frame clones only, with some absent. The sample shows more than 2 million clones, roughly 94% of them seen only once. CD8 cells classed as naive were CD45RO-negative and positively selected for CCR7, excluding terminally differentiated effector memory CD45RA+ cells. The material sequenced was naive CD8+ T cells sorted from blood. These receptors originate from a man younger than 35 in good health.

This clone appeared once. The rearrangement links TRBV9 to TRBJ2-3; perhaps D is TRBD1 or TRBD2 (6 bases each). Germline V gives CDR1 SGDLS, CDR2 YYNGEE. The CDR3 runs 16 residues. Trimming took off 4 bases at V and 5 bases at J, with 20 bases between the two ends. The DNA for the CDR3 is TGTGCCAGCAGCCCCTATCGGGGGCCTGGAGGAGATACGCAGTATTTT. It specifies CASSPYRGPGGDTQYF.

V and J are TRBV2 and TRBJ2-7; either TRBD1 or TRBD2 may supply D (6 bases each). Trimming took off 4 bases at V and 5 bases at J, with 9 bases between the two ends. The germline V gene encodes CDR1 SNHLY and CDR2 FYNNEI. The CDR3 length is 12 residues. The CDR3 region has the DNA TGTGCCAGCAGTGGAGGGGGGAACGAGCAGTACTTC. This translates into CASSGGGNEQYF.

This chain links TRBV14 with TRBJ1-2; 9 nucleotides line up with TRBD1. From germline, CDR1 is SGHDN and CDR2 FVKESK. CDR3 size: 15 residues. V was clipped by 4 bases and J by 4 bases; unmatched bases: 7. The CDR3 region has the DNA TGTGCCAGCAGCCCAAACAGGGGGCTGGGCTATGGCTACACCTTC. Amino acid sequence: CASSPNRGLGYGYTF.

Remarks on this clone: At the DNA level, this CDR3 is encoded by other sequences in the same sample as well. This sequence joins TRBV28 and TRBJ1-2; TRBD1 is a possible D gene (6 bases). Deletions cut 2 bases from V and 6 bases from J, with 10 bases between. The CDR3 contains 13 residues. Per germline, CDR1 MDHEN and CDR2 SYDVKM. CDR3 loop: CASSLLAGDGYTF. CDR3 DNA: TGTGCCAGCAGTTTACTTGCAGGGGATGGCTACACCTTC.

The chain joins TRBV27 to TRBJ1-5; TRBD1 matches at 8 bases. There are 15 residues in the CDR3. Looked up from germline, CDR1 is MNHEY and CDR2 is SMNVEV (reference sequence). The V segment lost 3 bases and the J segment 2 bases; nucleotides outside the gene matches: 3. This CDR3 reads CASSLDRVGNQPQHF. The CDR3 DNA reads as TGTGCCAGCAGTTTGGACAGGGTCGGCAATCAGCCCCAGCATTTT.

This clone was picked up one time. This chain connects TRBV14 to TRBJ1-2; D is unresolved. The CDR3 is 13 amino acids. CDR1 is SGHDN, CDR2 FVKESK, per germline. Trimming cost V 2 bases and J 2 bases, with 6 bases left between them. The CDR3 reads CASSQNPNYGYTF. In DNA form, the CDR3 reads TGTGCCAGCAGCCAAAACCCCAACTATGGCTACACCTTC.

The chain carries TRBV5-4 and TRBJ2-3; D is perhaps TRBD1 (5 bases). Germline V gives CDR1 SGHNT, CDR2 YYREEE (reference sequence). This CDR3 comprises 12 residues. Trimming removed 4 bases from V and 3 bases from J, with 6 bases in between. CDR3 bases: TGTGCCAGCAGCGCAGGGACAGATACGCAGTATTTT. This codes for CASSAGTDTQYF.

This chain connects TRBV5-5 to TRBJ2-7; the D gene is possibly TRBD1 (6 bases). Germline V CDR1 and CDR2: SGHKS, YYEKEE (reference sequence). V was pared by 0 bases and J by 1 base, with 14 bases between. The CDR3 has 16 amino acids. The CDR3 DNA reads as TGTGCCAGCAGCTTGGGTTCTGGGGGCCTGTCCTACGAGCAGTACTTC. Translated: CASSLGSGGLSYEQYF.

CDR3 nucleotides: TGTGCCAGCAGCGATACAGTGAACGAGCAGTACTTC. It yields the protein CASSDTVNEQYF. The chain is built from TRBV6-6 and TRBJ2-7, with D unclear. Germline CDR1 is MNHNY and CDR2 is SVGAGI (reference sequence). The CDR3 consists of 12 residues. Trimming stripped 6 bases from V and 5 bases from J, with 11 bases between.

The chain uses TRBV6-1 and TRBJ1-5; D gene unclear. Germline V gene data show CDR1 as MNHNS and CDR2 as SASEGT. The CDR3 totals 14 residues. The V end lost 2 bases, the J end lost 2 bases, and 7 bases lay between the germline ends. CDR3 residues: CASSEWQGNQPQHF. The DNA of the CDR3 is TGTGCCAGCAGTGAATGGCAGGGCAATCAGCCCCAGCATTTT.

J is TRBJ2-3 and V is TRBV5-4, with 12 bases that match TRBD2. Germline V CDR1 and CDR2: SGHNT, YYREEE (reference sequence). This CDR3 has 15 amino acids. The V segment lost 3 bases and the J segment 3 bases; nucleotides outside the gene matches: 2. DNA for the CDR3: TGTGCCAGCAGCTATGGACTAGCGGGGACAGATACGCAGTATTTT. Protein product: CASSYGLAGTDTQYF.

This clone was observed at least ten times. This chain connects TRBV11-2 to TRBJ2-2, with D tentatively TRBD1 or TRBD2 (5 bases each). The CDR3 is 15 residues long. The germline V gene has CDR1 SGHAT and CDR2 FQNNGV. The ends were cut back, 2 bases at V and 6 bases at J, with 13 bases in the middle. Here the CDR3 reads CASSLTSVGAGELFF. CDR3 in DNA: TGTGCCAGCAGCTTAACCTCTGTGGGGGCCGGGGAGCTGTTTTTT.

The V and J genes are TRBV7-9 and TRBJ2-7; 10 bases line up with TRBD1. CDR3 length: 15 residues. Per the germline V gene, CDR1 is SEHNR and CDR2 is FQNEAQ (reference sequence). V was pared by 5 bases and J by 4 bases, with 8 bases of the junction left unmatched. CDR3 loop: CASSMTGGEGYEQYF. The DNA for the CDR3 is TGTGCCAGCAGCATGACAGGGGGCGAGGGATACGAGCAGTACTTC. Based on the CDR3 plus reference TRBV7-9 and TRBJ2-7, the full variable domain is DTGVSQNPRHKITKRGQNVTFRCDPISEHNRLYWYRQTLGQGPEFLTYFQNEAQLEKSRLLSDRFSAERPKGSFSTLEIQRTEQGDSAMYLCASSMTGGEGYEQYFGPGTRLTVT.

The rearrangement uses TRBV19 and TRBJ1-1, with 10 bases lining up with TRBD1. J was trimmed by 1 base and V by 8 bases; bases with no gene match: 10. The CDR3 runs 16 residues. Germline values: CDR1 LNHDA, CDR2 SQIVND (reference sequence). The CDR3 protein is CASVKDRGRGNTEAFF. Written as DNA, the CDR3 is TGTGCCAGTGTGAAAGACAGGGGGCGGGGGAACACTGAAGCTTTCTTT.

A few counts support this clone. This sample also contains other DNA sequences that code for the same CDR3. The chain is built from TRBV7-9 and TRBJ2-7, with D possibly TRBD2 on 6 matching bases. CDR3 size: 13 residues. The germline V and J ends were trimmed by 3 bases and 1 base, with 7 bases remaining between them. Germline-derived CDR1 and CDR2 are SEHNR and FQNEAQ (reference sequence). The CDR3 region is CASSFGGSYEQYF. For the CDR3, the DNA is TGTGCCAGCAGCTTCGGGGGTTCCTACGAGCAGTACTTC.

This sequence joins TRBV7-9 and TRBJ1-2; D uncertain. CDR3 size: 13 residues. Trimming removed 3 bases from V and 1 base from J, with 6 bases in between. Germline CDR1 is SEHNR and CDR2 is FQNEAQ (reference sequence). In nucleotides, the CDR3 is TGTGCCAGCAGCTTGTACGATAACTATGGCTACACCTTC. This encodes CASSLYDNYGYTF.

The J gene is TRBJ1-1, the V gene TRBV28; weak D call: TRBD1 (5 bases). The CDR3 covers 15 residues. V gave up 3 bases and J gave up 5 bases, with 16 bases separating them. Germline values: CDR1 MDHEN, CDR2 SYDVKM. The CDR3 DNA follows: TGTGCCAGCAGTTTCCCCCGCCAGGGTATAACTGAAGCTTTCTTT. Amino acid sequence: CASSFPRQGITEAFF.

The J gene is TRBJ2-7, the V gene TRBV11-2; D may correspond to TRBD1 or TRBD2 (5 bases each). CDR1 and CDR2 from the germline V gene are SGHAT and FQNNGV. The CDR3 has 18 amino acids. The V and J ends lost 3 bases and 0 bases respectively, with 21 bases between them. In DNA, the CDR3 is TGTGCCAGCAGCTTCAACGAGGGATGGACAACCAGCTCCTACGAGCAGTACTTC. Translating it yields CASSFNEGWTTSSYEQYF.

The rearrangement joins TRBV5-6 to TRBJ1-2; TRBD1 might be the D (5 bases). The CDR3 spans 18 residues. Germline assignment: CDR1 SGHDT and CDR2 YYEEEE. Trimming left V 0 bases short and J 7 bases short, with 25 bases between. CDR3 sequence: CASSLAPDWTRGLGGYTF. In DNA form, the CDR3 reads TGTGCCAGCAGCTTGGCCCCCGACTGGACAAGGGGATTGGGTGGCTACACCTTC.

V is TRBV10-2 and J is TRBJ2-7; D might be TRBD1 (6 bases). The V end was cut by 2 bases, the J end by 3 bases, with 11 bases between. Germline CDR1 is WSHSY and CDR2 is SAAADI. The CDR3 runs 14 residues. In nucleotides, the CDR3 is TGCGCCAGCAGTGAGGCAGGGGCAGGCTACGAGCAGTACTTC. The encoded protein is CASSEAGAGYEQYF.

The chain recombines TRBV27 with TRBJ1-1; no reliable D call. The CDR3 spans 13 residues. The germline V gene encodes CDR1 MNHEY and CDR2 SMNVEV (reference sequence). V was shortened by 2 bases and J by 3 bases, with 7 bases between the two germline ends. The CDR3 coding sequence is TGTGCCAGCAGTTTAGGCAGACACACTGAAGCTTTCTTT. The encoded protein is CASSLGRHTEAFF.

The chain employs TRBV6-5 and TRBJ2-2; D is undetermined. The germline V gene has CDR1 MNHEY and CDR2 SVGAGI. V was cut by 6 bases and J by 6 bases, with 8 bases left in between. The CDR3 totals 12 residues. CDR3 sequence (DNA): TGTGCCAGCAGCAACCTACCCGGGGAGCTGTTTTTT. It translates to CASSNLPGELFF.

The chain combines TRBV28 with TRBJ2-7; 12 positions match TRBD1. CDR1 is MDHEN and CDR2 is SYDVKM in the germline V gene. The V segment lost 2 bases and the J segment 5 bases; nucleotides outside the gene matches: 4. The CDR3 has 15 amino acids. This chain's CDR3 is CASSLAGTGGNEQYF. The CDR3 bases are TGTGCCAGCAGTTTAGCCGGGACAGGGGGCAACGAGCAGTACTTC.

The chain combines TRBV12-5 with TRBJ2-7; the D gene is possibly TRBD1 (5 bases). The CDR3 loop spans 15 amino acids. Germline V gives CDR1 LGHNT, CDR2 FRNRAP. V lost 0 bases and J lost 5, with 14 bases in between. This CDR3 reads CASGLVREGADEQYF. The DNA for the CDR3 is TGTGCTAGTGGTTTGGTACGAGAAGGGGCGGACGAGCAGTACTTC. The full variable domain, with the rest looked up from reference TRBV12-5 and TRBJ2-7, is DARVTQTPRHKVTEMGQEVTMRCQPILGHNTVFWYRQTMMQGLELLAYFRNRAPLDDSGMPKDRFSAEMPDATLATLKIQPSEPRDSAVYFCASGLVREGADEQYFGPGTRLTVT.

The rearrangement uses TRBV5-4 and TRBJ1-4, with D possibly TRBD1 on 5 matching bases. The CDR3 runs to 15 residues. The germline gives CDR1 SGHNT, CDR2 YYREEE (reference sequence). Trimming removed 1 base at V and 3 bases at J, with 10 bases between. DNA of the CDR3: TGTGCCAGCAGCTTGTCGGGCAGGGCTAATGAAAAACTGTTTTTT. Protein product: CASSLSGRANEKLFF. Full variable domain (outside the CDR3, taken from reference TRBV5-4 and TRBJ1-4): ETGVTQSPTHLIKTRGQQVTLRCSSQSGHNTVSWYQQALGQGPQFIFQYYREEENGRGNFPPRFSGLQFPNYSSELNVNALELDDSALYLCASSLSGRANEKLFFGSGTQLSVL.

V gene TRBV19 combines with J gene TRBJ1-1; D call uncertain. The CDR3 is made up of 14 amino acids. V was pared by 3 bases and J by 4 bases, with 12 bases between. The germline gives CDR1 LNHDA, CDR2 SQIVND (reference sequence). As DNA, the CDR3 is TGTGCCAGTAGTATCGACGCGGAGGGCACTGAAGCTTTCTTT. It specifies CASSIDAEGTEAFF.

J is TRBJ2-1 and V is TRBV7-9; tentatively, D is TRBD1 or TRBD2 (6 bases each). V was clipped by 6 bases and J by 2 bases, with 14 bases between them. The CDR3 has 15 residues. The germline V gene encodes CDR1 SEHNR and CDR2 FQNEAQ (reference sequence). The DNA for the CDR3 is TGTGCCAGCAGGGCGGGGACAAATACCTACAATGAGCAGTTCTTC. This encodes CASRAGTNTYNEQFF.